This TCR beta chain was obtained from a study of T-cell memory formation after mild COVID-19. Study results and limitations: Cross-reactive memory seemingly joined, as some responding clones were found in pre-infection memory.

Germline V gives CDR1 SGHVS, CDR2 FQNEAQ. The CDR3 loop spans 16 amino acids. Germline trimming cut 4 bases from V and 5 bases from J; bases unmatched to any gene: 6. TCRdb independently ran MiXCR on the 5' RACE reads; one entry per CDR3 protein. There are about 240,000 distinct CDR3 sequences in the sample; over 9% occur only once, and under 25% lies in the top ten. As regards this clonotype: Antigen: not known.

The receptor comes from a young man who had mild COVID-19 (a few samples of this study predate the infection). Cell type and time point are not known. Sequenced sample: PBMCs or a T cell subset sorted from them (not recorded which). This sequence joins TRBV7-8 and TRBJ2-5; 14 nucleotides align to TRBD2. The CDR3 loop reads CASSSWTSGGQETQYF. In DNA, the CDR3 is TGTGCCAGCAGCTCCTGGACTAGCGGGGGGCAGGAGACCCAGTACTTC.